The 19 T cell receptor beta chains in this list originate from one sample, sequenced in a study of cytomegalovirus exposure and HLA in healthy donors. Both 60 Vbeta primers and 13 Jbeta primers went into the PCR. TCRdb's table, derived via immunoSEQ multiplex PCR, lists solely in-frame clones and lacks some. The profile shows 150,000 or so clones, 84% of them singletons. Specimen: PBMCs. All receptors derive from a boy between 2 and 10 years old in good health and CMV-seronegative.

The chain uses TRBV7-9 and TRBJ2-2, with 12 bases identical to TRBD2. Trimming cost V 4 bases and J 5 bases; bases outside gene matches: 5. The length of the CDR3 is 16 residues. CDR1 is SEHNR and CDR2 is FQNEAQ in the germline V gene (reference sequence). The CDR3 nucleotides are TGTGCCAGCAGCTCGACTAGCGGGAGCCCAACCGGGGAGCTGTTTTTT. Translated: CASSSTSGSPTGELFF.

This chain links TRBV4-2 with TRBJ2-2, with 8 bases that match TRBD1. This CDR3 contains 14 residues. V dropped 2 bases and J dropped 7; count of bases not matched to a gene: 3. The germline gives CDR1 LGHNA, CDR2 YNFKEQ. The CDR3, as DNA: TGTGCCAGCAGCCAATCAGGGGGCGGCGGGGAGCTGTTTTTT. It is translated as CASSQSGGGGELFF.

V gene TRBV6-1 combines with J gene TRBJ2-3; 8 nucleotides agree with TRBD2. V shed 7 bases and J 6 bases; nucleotides not matched to a gene: 12. The V gene's germline CDR1 is MNHNS and CDR2 SASEGT. The CDR3 has 15 residues. The CDR3 coding sequence is TGTGCCAGCACTCCAGCGGGAGTTTATGTGGATACGCAGTATTTT. This sequence encodes CASTPAGVYVDTQYF.

The CDR3 here is CASSPWDILTDTQYF. The CDR3 DNA sequence: TGTGCCAGCAGTCCCTGGGACATCCTCACAGATACGCAGTATTTT. V is TRBV27 and J is TRBJ2-3; D is perhaps TRBD1 (6 bases). CDR3 size: 15 residues. V lost 5 bases, J lost 2 bases, and 14 bases lay in between. Germline V gene sequence: CDR1 MNHEY, CDR2 SMNVEV (reference sequence).

This chain uses TRBV10-1 with TRBJ2-7; 8 bases fit TRBD1. The germline V gene encodes CDR1 WNHNN and CDR2 SYGVQD (reference sequence). V was pared by 5 bases and J by 1 base, with 19 bases of the junction left unmatched. This CDR3 contains 19 residues. CDR3 loop: CASSRGGWTGPLNSYEQYF. Written as DNA, the CDR3 is TGCGCCAGCAGTCGCGGCGGCTGGACAGGGCCCTTAAATTCCTACGAGCAGTACTTC.

V gene TRBV30 combines with J gene TRBJ2-7, with D possibly matching TRBD2 (5 bases). The ends were cut back, 0 bases at V and 11 bases at J, with 11 bases in the middle. The CDR3 is 11 residues long. Germline V lookup: CDR1 GTSNPN, CDR2 SVGIG (reference sequence). The CDR3 is CAWSVTAGKYF. The CDR3 DNA sequence: TGTGCCTGGAGTGTAACGGCCGGGAAGTACTTC.

The V gene is TRBV28, the J gene TRBJ2-7; 8 bases agree with TRBD2. V was pared by 7 bases and J by 3 bases, with 8 bases of the junction left unmatched. Per germline, CDR1 MDHEN and CDR2 SYDVKM. The CDR3 runs to 14 residues. DNA of the CDR3: TGTGCCAGCACCCCCGGGCTAGCGGGCTACGAGCAGTACTTC. Its translation: CASTPGLAGYEQYF.

The gene calls are TRBV7-9 and TRBJ2-1, with D unclear. The germline V and J ends were trimmed by 2 bases and 5 bases, with 7 bases remaining between them. The CDR3 totals 13 residues. CDR1 and CDR2 (germline): SEHNR, FQNEAQ (reference sequence). CDR3 DNA sequence: TGTGCCAGCAGCTTAAGCCGTCACAATGAGCAGTTCTTC. Its protein is CASSLSRHNEQFF.

This sequence joins TRBV5-4 and TRBJ2-1; 7 bases line up with TRBD2. This CDR3 spans 16 amino acids. Trimming cost V 5 bases and J 7 bases; bases outside gene matches: 15. The germline V gene has CDR1 SGHNT and CDR2 YYREEE (reference sequence). CDR3 sequence reads: CASSLRAGVLGNEQFF. CDR3 nucleotides: TGTGCCAGCAGTCTTCGGGCGGGAGTATTGGGGAATGAGCAGTTCTTC.

This chain uses TRBV11-2 with TRBJ2-1, with D possibly matching TRBD2 (5 bases). This CDR3 is built from 14 residues. From germline, CDR1 is SGHAT and CDR2 FQNNGV. V was trimmed by 4 bases and J by 10 bases, leaving 17 bases between them. CDR3 in amino acids: CASSSTRTGGEQFF. DNA of the CDR3: TGTGCCAGCAGCTCAACACGGACTGGAGGAGAGCAGTTCTTC. The complete variable domain, with remaining parts taken from reference TRBV11-2 and TRBJ2-1, reads EAGVAQSPRYKIIEKRQSVAFWCNPISGHATLYWYQQILGQGPKLLIQFQNNGVVDDSQLPKDRFSAERLKGVDSTLKIQPAKLEDSAVYLCASSSTRTGGEQFFGPGTRLTVL.

This clone was detected a few times. This rearrangement joins TRBV7-6 to TRBJ2-1, with a possible D match to TRBD2 (5 bases). The CDR3 is 15 amino acids. Germline V gene sequence: CDR1 SGHVS, CDR2 FNYEAQ. Trimming removed 4 bases at V and 0 bases at J, with 10 bases between. CDR3 amino acids: CASSSRGGSYNEQFF. The CDR3 nucleotides read TGTGCCAGCAGCTCCCGGGGTGGCTCCTACAATGAGCAGTTCTTC.

The chain couples TRBV6-1 to TRBJ2-2, with unresolved D. The tail of the sequence fits TRBJ1-3 better, so the J call may be wrong. Germline V lookup: CDR1 MNHNS, CDR2 SASEGT. The CDR3 runs 15 residues. CDR3 amino acids: CASSAYSGSGNTIYF. As DNA, the CDR3 is TGTGCCAGCAGTGCATACAGCGGATCTGGAAACACCATATATTTT.

This clone appeared a single time. The CDR3 DNA reads as TGCGCCAGCAGCTTGGATATGGGGCCGAACACCGGGGAGCTGTTTTTT. Translating it yields CASSLDMGPNTGELFF. This sequence joins TRBV5-1 and TRBJ2-2; TRBD1 is a possible D gene (5 bases). Germline assignment: CDR1 SGHRS and CDR2 YFSETQ. V was cut by 0 bases and J by 0 bases, with 9 bases left in between. The CDR3 covers 16 residues.

This clone appeared once. The chain uses TRBV10-3 and TRBJ2-7; 10 bases agree with TRBD2. The CDR3 sequence is 13 residues long. J gave up 1 base and V 6 bases, and 0 bases lay outside the gene matches. CDR1 and CDR2 from the germline V gene are ENHRY and SYGVKD. CDR3 sequence: CAIRTSGSYEQYF. CDR3 nucleotides: TGTGCCATCAGGACTAGCGGGTCCTACGAGCAGTACTTC.

The V gene is TRBV30, the J gene TRBJ2-4; D ambiguous. V was trimmed by 3 bases and J by 0 bases, leaving 15 bases between them. Looked up from germline, CDR1 is GTSNPN and CDR2 is SVGIG (reference sequence). The CDR3 contains 16 residues. In DNA form, the CDR3 reads TGTGCCTGGAGCAGACTGCGGCCTGAAGCCAAAAACATTCAGTACTTC. Encoded protein: CAWSRLRPEAKNIQYF.

This clone was found a few times. The V gene is TRBV27, the J gene TRBJ1-2; 7 bases are shared with TRBD1. In germline, CDR1 is MNHEY, CDR2 SMNVEV (reference sequence). Trimming at V came to 6 bases and at J to 5 bases, leaving 6 bases not matched to a gene. The CDR3 length is 13 residues. CDR3 nucleotides: TGTGCCAGCAGCCCGGGACAGTTTTATGGCTACACCTTC. Translation gives CASSPGQFYGYTF.

This chain connects TRBV5-1 to TRBJ1-2, with a tentative D call TRBD1 (6 bases). The CDR3 totals 13 residues. From germline, CDR1 is SGHRS and CDR2 YFSETQ. V dropped 2 bases and J dropped 6 bases, with 11 bases sitting between them. CDR3 sequence (DNA): TGCGCCAGCAGCTTCCGGGACACCCATGGCTACACCTTC. This encodes CASSFRDTHGYTF.

This sequence joins TRBV27 and TRBJ2-7; 11 bases map to TRBD1. V shed 6 bases and J 3 bases; nucleotides not matched to a gene: 7. The germline V gene has CDR1 MNHEY and CDR2 SMNVEV (reference sequence). The CDR3 sequence is 15 residues long. The CDR3 sequence: CASSSRTGGNYEQYF. CDR3 DNA sequence: TGTGCCAGCAGCTCCCGGACAGGGGGCAACTACGAGCAGTACTTC.

The J gene is TRBJ2-1, the V gene TRBV6-6, with 9 nucleotides matching TRBD2. The CDR3 length is 16 residues. The germline gives CDR1 MNHNY, CDR2 SVGAGI (reference sequence). The trim removed 5 bases at V and 3 bases at J, leaving 8 bases unmatched. CDR3 protein: CASSGPLAGIYNEQFF. The CDR3 nucleotides read TGTGCCAGCAGTGGGCCCCTAGCGGGGATCTACAATGAGCAGTTCTTC.